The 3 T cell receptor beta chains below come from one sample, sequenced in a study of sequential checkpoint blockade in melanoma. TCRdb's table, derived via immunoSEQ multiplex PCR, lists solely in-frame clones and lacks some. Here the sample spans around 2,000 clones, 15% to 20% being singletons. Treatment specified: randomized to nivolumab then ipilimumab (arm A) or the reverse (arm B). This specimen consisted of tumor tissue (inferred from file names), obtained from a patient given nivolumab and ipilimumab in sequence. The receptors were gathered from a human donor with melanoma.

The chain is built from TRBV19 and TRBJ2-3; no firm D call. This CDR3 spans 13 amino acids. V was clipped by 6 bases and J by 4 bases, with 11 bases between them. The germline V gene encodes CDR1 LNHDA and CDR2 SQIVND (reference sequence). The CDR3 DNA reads TGTGCCAGTAGGGTTGCCGGGTCAGATACGCAGTATTTT. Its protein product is CASRVAGSDTQYF.

The CDR3 region is CASSLETGGRGTDTQYF. CDR3 nucleotides: TGTGCCAGCAGTTTGGAAACAGGGGGACGTGGCACAGATACGCAGTATTTT. This sequence joins TRBV28 and TRBJ2-3; 8 nucleotides align to TRBD1. V trimming: 3 bases; J trimming: 1 base; junction bases outside the gene matches: 9. This CDR3 comprises 17 residues. CDR1 and CDR2 from the germline V gene are MDHEN and SYDVKM.

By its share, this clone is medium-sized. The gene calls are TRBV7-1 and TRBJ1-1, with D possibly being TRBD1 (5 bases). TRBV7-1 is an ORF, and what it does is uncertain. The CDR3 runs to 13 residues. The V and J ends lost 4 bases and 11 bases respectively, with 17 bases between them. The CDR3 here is CASSLASGRAAFF. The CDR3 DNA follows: TGTGCCAGCAGCTTAGCGTCGGGCAGGGCGGCTTTCTTT.